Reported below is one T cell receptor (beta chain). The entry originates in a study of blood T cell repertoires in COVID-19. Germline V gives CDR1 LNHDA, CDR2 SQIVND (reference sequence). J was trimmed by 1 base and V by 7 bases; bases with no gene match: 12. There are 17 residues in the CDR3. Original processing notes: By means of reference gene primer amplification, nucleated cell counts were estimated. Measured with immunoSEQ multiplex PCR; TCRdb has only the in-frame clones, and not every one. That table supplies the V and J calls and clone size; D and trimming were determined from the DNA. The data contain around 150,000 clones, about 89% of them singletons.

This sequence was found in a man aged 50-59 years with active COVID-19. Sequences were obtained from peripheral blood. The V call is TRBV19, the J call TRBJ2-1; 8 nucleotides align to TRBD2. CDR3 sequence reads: CASTTFSGGESYNEQFF. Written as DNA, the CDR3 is TGTGCCAGTACGACCTTTTCGGGGGGGGAATCCTACAATGAGCAGTTCTTC.